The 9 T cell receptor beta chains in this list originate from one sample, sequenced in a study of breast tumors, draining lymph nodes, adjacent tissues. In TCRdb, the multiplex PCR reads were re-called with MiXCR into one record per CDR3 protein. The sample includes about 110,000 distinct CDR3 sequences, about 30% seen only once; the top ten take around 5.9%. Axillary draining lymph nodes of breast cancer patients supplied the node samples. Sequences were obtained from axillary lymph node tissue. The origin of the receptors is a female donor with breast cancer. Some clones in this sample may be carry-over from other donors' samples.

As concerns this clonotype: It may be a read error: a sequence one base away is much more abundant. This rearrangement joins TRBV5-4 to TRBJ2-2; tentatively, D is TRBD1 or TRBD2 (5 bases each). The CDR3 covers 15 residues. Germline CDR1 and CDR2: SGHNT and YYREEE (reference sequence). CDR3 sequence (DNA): TGTGCCAGCAGCTTGGGGGGAGCTGGGACCGGGGAGCTGCTTTTT. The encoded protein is CASSLGGAGTGELLF.

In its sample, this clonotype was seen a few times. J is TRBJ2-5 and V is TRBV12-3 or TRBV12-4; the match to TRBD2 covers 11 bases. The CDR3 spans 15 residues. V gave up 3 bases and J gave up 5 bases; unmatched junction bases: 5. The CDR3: CASSFGGLAAETQYF. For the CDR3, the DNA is TGTGCCAGCAGTTTCGGGGGACTAGCGGCGGAGACCCAGTACTTC.

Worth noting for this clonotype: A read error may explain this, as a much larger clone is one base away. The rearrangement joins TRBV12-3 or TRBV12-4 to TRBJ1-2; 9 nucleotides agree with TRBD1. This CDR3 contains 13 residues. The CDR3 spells CAGSLRQGGGYTF. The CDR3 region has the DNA TGTGCCGGCAGCCTTCGACAGGGGGGAGGCTACACCTTC.

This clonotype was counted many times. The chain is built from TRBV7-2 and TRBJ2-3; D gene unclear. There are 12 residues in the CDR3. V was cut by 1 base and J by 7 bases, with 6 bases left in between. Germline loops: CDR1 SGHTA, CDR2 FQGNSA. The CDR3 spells CASSLDFYTQYF. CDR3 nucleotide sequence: TGTGCCAGCAGCTTAGACTTCTATACGCAGTATTTT. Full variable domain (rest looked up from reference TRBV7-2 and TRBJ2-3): GAGVSQSPSNKVTEKGKDVELRCDPISGHTALYWYRQSLGQGLEFLIYFQGNSAPDKSGLPSDRFSAERTGGSVSTLTIQRTQQEDSAVYLCASSLDFYTQYFGPGTRLTVL.

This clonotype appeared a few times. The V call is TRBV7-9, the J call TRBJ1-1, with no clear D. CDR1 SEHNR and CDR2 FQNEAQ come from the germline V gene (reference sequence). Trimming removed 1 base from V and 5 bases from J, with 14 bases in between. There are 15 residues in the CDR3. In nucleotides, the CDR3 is TGTGCCAGCAGCTTAGGAAAAGGCGGGGAGACTGAAGCTTTCTTT. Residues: CASSLGKGGETEAFF.

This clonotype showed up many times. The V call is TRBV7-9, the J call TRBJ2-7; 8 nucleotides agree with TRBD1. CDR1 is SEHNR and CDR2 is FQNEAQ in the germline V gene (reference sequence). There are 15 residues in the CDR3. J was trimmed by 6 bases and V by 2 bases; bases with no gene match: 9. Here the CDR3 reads CASSLPYGQGSEQYF. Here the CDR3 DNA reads TGTGCCAGCAGCTTACCCTACGGACAGGGAAGCGAGCAGTACTTC.

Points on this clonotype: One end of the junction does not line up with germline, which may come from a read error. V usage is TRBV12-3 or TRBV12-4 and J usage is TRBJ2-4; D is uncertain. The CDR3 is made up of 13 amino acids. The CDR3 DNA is TGTGCCAGCAGGGGCGACGGCAAAAGCATTCAGTACTTC. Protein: CASRGDGKSIQYF.

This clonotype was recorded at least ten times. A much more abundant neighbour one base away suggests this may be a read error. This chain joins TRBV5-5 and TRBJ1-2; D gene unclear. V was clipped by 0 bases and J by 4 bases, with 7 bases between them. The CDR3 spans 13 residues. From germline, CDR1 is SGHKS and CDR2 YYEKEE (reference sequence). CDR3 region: CASSLGRTYGYTF. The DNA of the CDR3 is TGTGCCAGCAGCTTGGGACGGACCTATGGCTACACCTTC.

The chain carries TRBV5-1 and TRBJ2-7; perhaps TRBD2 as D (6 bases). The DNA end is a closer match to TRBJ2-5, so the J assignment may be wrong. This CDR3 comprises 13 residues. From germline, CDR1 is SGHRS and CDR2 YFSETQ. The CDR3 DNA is TGCGCCAGCAGCCGACGGGGGAGAGAGACCCAGTACTTC. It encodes CASSRRGRETQYF.